This entry concerns a single T cell receptor beta chain. The germline V and J ends were trimmed by 4 bases and 4 bases, with 14 bases remaining between them. The CDR3 contains 15 residues. CDR1 is SGHAT, CDR2 FQNNGV, per germline. These data are taken from a study of T cells in localized non-small cell lung cancer. Here immunoSEQ multiplex PCR was the method, and the copy in TCRdb shows in-frame clones only, minus some. In the table there are 30,000 to 45,000 clones, roughly 89% of which are singletons. This rearrangement joins TRBV11-2 to TRBJ1-3; tentative D call: TRBD1 (5 bases). Specimen: peripheral blood, collected before any cancer treatment. The origin of this receptor is a woman aged 35-75 years with stage I lung adenocarcinoma. The chain's CDR3 is CASSSGRGSGNTIYF. CDR3 DNA sequence: TGTGCCAGCAGCTCCGGGCGGGGGAGCGGAAACACCATATATTTT.